A single TCR beta chain is shown here with its context. Its antigen has not been determined. The record has no base qualities; no much larger clone is one base away. The record originates from a study of cytomegalovirus exposure and HLA in healthy donors (dated by TCRdb to 2016 to 2017). Describing the broader study: According to an earlier analysis of a few hundred of the donors, roughly 180 million T cells yielded 120 million or so unique TCR beta sequences and more than 250 Gb of sequence data. Roughly 300 gigabases of sequencing data and 80 million or so unique TCR sequences were included in an early release covering roughly 600 HLA-typed donors. Of the 350 to 450 genotyped donors, 75% to 85% were placed in the genetic ancestry cluster associated with self-reported Caucasian donors. The aim of the study was to test whether cataloging public T cell receptors could identify signatures of past pathogen exposure. The study used immunosequencing to profile the T cell repertoires of more than 650 subjects and linked those repertoires to cytomegalovirus serostatus. Besides the first cohort of 550 to 750 subjects, a separate validation cohort made up of 120 different subjects was used. To predict cytomegalovirus infection status, the study brought together high-throughput TCR immunosequencing, statistical association of individual TCRs with disease status, and machine learning. In a later analysis, previously published TCR beta repertoires from 550 to 700 donors were re-analyzed and high-resolution HLA genotyping was added so that TCR occurrence patterns could be studied. In the later analysis, no new phenotypic data were used to find candidate immune exposures; instead, reliance was placed on TCR beta sequences and their occurrence across donors. An earlier analysis of 500 to 750 of the donors applied high-throughput TCR beta sequencing to assess whether each TCR beta V gene segment acted as functional or pseudogenic. Donor age, sex, ethnicity and CMV serostatus were compiled alongside the repertoire data. A later genetic analysis used genome-wide SNP genotypes for about 60% of the roughly 700 donors, treating that subset as a discovery cohort. Every repertoire in the discovery cohort had been generated on one and the same sequencing platform. Class I and class II HLA loci were covered by the typing at four-digit resolution. The number of typed donors differed by locus: roughly 629-640 for A, B, C, DRB1 and DQB1; 500 to 550 for DQA1; 606 for DPA1; and 400 to 480 for DPB1. About five DR-DQ haplotypes were handled as single units for association and clustering because linkage in the cohort was strong. Among a few hundred genotyped donors of the cohort, an average of about 240,000 unique TCR beta nucleotide sequences were sequenced per donor, roughly 18% of them non-productive. Study-wide findings and limitations: A further reported finding was that TCR beta sequences accurately predicted the HLA-A and HLA-B alleles for most subjects in the first cohort. In vitro tests confirmed that a few of the cytomegalovirus-associated TCR beta chains recognize cytomegalovirus antigens. According to a later genetic analysis, donors in an Asian-associated ancestry cluster had fewer N-insertions in productive TCRs than the roughly 660-donor mean. Broadly in line with IMGT annotations, most TCR beta V segments showed up in productive rearrangements about 90% or about 30% of the time in an earlier analysis of some 590 of the donors. Correlated functional status among segregating V segments might reflect linkage disequilibrium, but an unknown experimental factor could not be ruled out. In the study, some 160 TCR beta chains were listed as associated with cytomegalovirus. The sequencing pipeline was judged likely to have produced a cluster of highly shared sequence variants as a technical artifact. CMV serostatus was the only immune exposure information available for the cohort. Only TCR beta chains were sequenced in this cohort, and the absence of alpha or paired-chain data limited detectable features. A later analysis found that TCR association rates varied across HLA loci, with DRB1 alleles showing the most associated TCRs and HLA-C alleles the fewest. Because the 87-base-pair reads could not distinguish some IMGT-functional V segments, including TRBV6-2 and TRBV6-3, those segments were excluded. At a false discovery rate of 0.05, a later analysis linked around 15,000 TCR beta sequences to specific HLA alleles. Across donors, most TCR sequences were observed very rarely, whereas some public TCRs were present in many individuals. It was suggested by the authors that the approach could potentially be generalized to other disease states and immunological phenotypes. Most CMV-associated TCR beta chains appeared to be HLA-restricted in a later analysis, and the HLA associations seemed to be driven largely by CMV exposure. Assigning TCR associations to individual alleles was difficult when HLA alleles, especially DR and DQ, strongly co-occurred. In a later genetic analysis, a missense DCLRE1C variant was associated with V-gene and J-gene trimming of TCR beta chains, and the association was replicated in an independent cohort. HLA typing was unavailable for some donors at each locus, so association tests used only the typed subset. Because counts were too low, about 18 rarely observed V segments, including chromosome 9 orphons, were excluded from the earlier analysis of 587 of the donors. In both the original and validation cohorts, the classifier was reported to diagnose cytomegalovirus status with high specificity and sensitivity. In a later analysis, several top co-occurrence clusters were reported to appear linked to parvovirus B19, influenza, CMV and Epstein-Barr virus. A later analysis found that HLA-associated TCR beta chains were more clonally expanded and had lower generation probabilities than equally common non-associated chains. Presence/absence analyses assumed roughly uniform sequencing depth across donors, an assumption that may not hold.

In total, roughly 670 healthy bone marrow donors made up the cohort. At the time of sampling, every cohort member was nominally healthy, though immune exposures that went unrecorded were likely present. The donor was CMV seropositive and was included in the group of 250 to 300 seropositive cohort members. A peripheral blood sample was collected from each donor, and TCR beta sequencing was performed on peripheral blood mononuclear cells. Genomic DNA extraction from the blood cell samples was performed with the Qiagen DNeasy Blood Extraction Kit. Libraries were built with the immunoSEQ multiplex PCR assay. For the multiplex PCR, a mixture combining 60 forward primers for TCR Vbeta segments and 13 reverse primers for TCR Jbeta segments was used. The CDR3 region of rearranged TCR beta genes was amplified from genomic DNA with a multiplex PCR assay. The Illumina HiSeq System was used to sequence the amplified TCR beta libraries as 87-base-pair reads. In the authors' own workflow: A later analysis counted about 80 million unique TCR beta chains across the 666 repertoires, and roughly 11 million of these chains were shared by at least two donors. Raw reads were error-corrected and collapsed into unique sequences by a nearest-neighbor algorithm in which closely related sequences were merged to remove PCR and sequencing errors. CDR3 sequences were aligned to IMGT reference sequences to assign V, D and J gene segments. For a sequence to be retained, at least a six-nucleotide match to both a V gene segment and a J gene segment was required. A rearrangement counted as productive if the CDR3 had no stop codons and remained in frame with V and J, and every other rearrangement counted as non-productive. CDR3 was defined according to IMGT convention as the region running from the second conserved V-encoded cysteine to the conserved J-encoded phenylalanine. In an earlier analysis of approximately 500 of the donors, sequences lacking an unambiguous match to a single V gene segment were excluded. In an earlier analysis of approximately 500 of the donors, a V segment was called functional when productive rearrangements were above 56.7%, and segregating when the standard deviation between donors exceeded 5%. A statistical classification framework was developed to diagnose cytomegalovirus status using the catalog of TCR beta chain sequences. A later analysis assigned V and J genes by comparing TCR nucleotide sequences with IMGT/GENE-DB human TR gene sequences. The TCRdist pipeline was used in a later analysis to assign CDR3 sequences and most-parsimonious VDJ recombination scenarios. A later analysis defined each TCR beta chain by its CDR3 amino acid sequence plus V-gene family, and excluded reads lacking a unique V-gene family. As a way to deal with suspected cross-contamination and a sequencing artifact, a later analysis dropped nearly 600 nucleotide sequences that were highly shared and had low generation probability. In a later analysis, a clonal expansion index for each public chain was calculated from normalized within-repertoire ranks of inferred template counts. In a later analysis, generation probabilities were computed using a VDJ recombination model fitted to out-of-frame rearrangements, and the results were checked against IGoR. A later analysis scored TCR-TCR, TCR-HLA and TCR-CMV co-occurrence with hypergeometric tests, applying a repertoire-size bias correction to TCR pairs. False discovery rates were estimated in a later analysis by permuting HLA or CMV assignments 20 times. A later analysis grouped co-occurring TCRs with DBSCAN, adding TCRdist sequence similarity when clustering within HLA-allele-positive subsets. Repertoires with fewer than 30,000 or more than 120,000 public chains were left out of co-occurrence clustering, as were about 5 repertoires with anomalous nucleotide sharing. Here the immuneACCESS table is served through TCRdb, limited to in-frame sequences with V and J called. Missing clones are a known gap in these copies; in checked studies unresolved V genes cover under half, and the rest lacks a known reason. That table supplies the V and J calls and clone size; D and trimming were determined from the DNA. This sample comprises 100,000 to 150,000 clones, roughly 77% of them detected only once. 5.5% to 7% of the sample lies in the top ten.

The CDR3 has 16 amino acids, counting the end cysteine and phenylalanine. Kept here is only the CDR3 DNA, which spans 48 bases and is read in frame from base 1. The germline V gene gives CDR1 as MDHEN and CDR2 as SYDVKM. Clipping removes 5 bases from V and 7 bases from J, with 13 as the unmatched junction base count. The sequencing input was PBMCs. The receptor's source is a woman aged 40 to 55 in good health and CMV-seropositive. The rearrangement joined TRBV28 to TRBJ2-2; TRBD2 lines up with 7 middle nucleotides. Read as DNA, the sequence is TGTGCCAGCAGTCCCTGGGGGGGGAGGGCCGACGGGGAGCTGTTTTTT. Its protein reads: CASSPWGGRADGELFF.